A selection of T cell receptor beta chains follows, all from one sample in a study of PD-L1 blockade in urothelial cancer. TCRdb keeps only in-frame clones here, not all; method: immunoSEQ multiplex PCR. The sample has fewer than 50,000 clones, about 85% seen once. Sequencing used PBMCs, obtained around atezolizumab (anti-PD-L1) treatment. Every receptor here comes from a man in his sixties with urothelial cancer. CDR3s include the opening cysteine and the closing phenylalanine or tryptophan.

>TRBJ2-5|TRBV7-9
CASSFGGGPETQYF
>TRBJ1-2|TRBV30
CAWSVQHYGYTF
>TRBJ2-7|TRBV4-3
CASSQSSGSIYEQYF
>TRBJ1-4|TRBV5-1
CASNPGQGGEKLFF
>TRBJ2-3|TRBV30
CAWSVRGGRNTDTQYF
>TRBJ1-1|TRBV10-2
CASRGGQTNTEAFF
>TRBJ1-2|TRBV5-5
CASSLRQGAGDYGYTF
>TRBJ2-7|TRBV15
CATSRDPRTGRGYEQYF
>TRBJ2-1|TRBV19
CASSTRQGRPYNEQFF
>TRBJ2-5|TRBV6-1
CASSPDRASRAQYF
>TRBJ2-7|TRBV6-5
CASTNPTTPRREQYF
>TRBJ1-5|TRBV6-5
CASRPAGSNQPQHF
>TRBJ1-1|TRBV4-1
CASSQDWGGTEAFF
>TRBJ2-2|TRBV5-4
CASRAWGGVTGELFF
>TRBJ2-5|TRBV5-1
CASSPDRGGETQYF
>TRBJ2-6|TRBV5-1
CASSWRTGTGISGANVLTF
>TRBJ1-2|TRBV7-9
CASSPGEDYGYTF
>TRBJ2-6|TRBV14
CASSQVQGLTSGANVLTF
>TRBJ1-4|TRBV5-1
CASSLGTVATNEKLFF